One and the same sample provided the 19 T cell receptor beta chains below, sequenced in a study of type 1 regulatory T cells (dated by TCRdb to the early 2020s). Sequenced using an Illumina MiSeq. The public reads were quality trimmed at Q25 with fastp and then assembled into clones with MiXCR by TCRdb, keeping productive beta chains. Entries are consolidated by CDR3 protein sequence, retaining the most common genes and DNA. Here the sample has about 62,000 distinct CDR3 sequences; approximately 60% occur a single time. The ten biggest clones cover 1.8% of the sample. Which antigens these TCRs recognize remains unknown. The sample comprised cultured non-Tr1 T cells, either the whole culture or a sorted T cell fraction (not recorded which). Per the publication, the cell subset or site label means: non-Tr1 population from the T-allo10 product. These receptors originate from a human donor in good health.

The genes are TRBV24-1 and TRBJ2-3; D is uncertain. Germline assignment: CDR1 KGHDR and CDR2 SFDVKD. V was clipped by 3 bases and J by 2 bases, with 8 bases between them. The CDR3 runs 14 residues. In DNA, the CDR3 is TGTGCCACCAGTGATGGGCAGAACACAGATACGCAGTATTTT. Translation gives CATSDGQNTDTQYF.

This clonotype has only a few counts. V usage is TRBV6-5 and J usage is TRBJ1-4; no clear D gene. V was trimmed by 0 bases and J by 0 bases, leaving 8 bases between them. The V gene's germline CDR1 is MNHEY and CDR2 SVGAGI. The CDR3 runs 16 residues. The CDR3, as DNA: TGTGCCAGCAGTTACTCGATGGTGCCAACTAATGAAAAACTGTTTTTT. This sequence encodes CASSYSMVPTNEKLFF.

The chain has TRBV20-1 and TRBJ2-3, with TRBD2 matching over 10 bases. From germline, CDR1 is DFQATT and CDR2 SNEGSKA (reference sequence). V was clipped by 6 bases and J by 1 base; unmatched bases: 4. The CDR3 length is 14 residues. The CDR3 DNA reads TGCAGTGCCCCTCTAGCGGGGGGCACAGATACGCAGTATTTT. Amino acids: CSAPLAGGTDTQYF.

The chain is built from TRBV4-3 and TRBJ2-7; 10 bases are shared with TRBD2. V lost 0 bases to trimming and J lost 3 bases; unmatched junction nucleotides: 8. The CDR3 length is 17 residues. The germline V gene encodes CDR1 LGHNA and CDR2 YSLEER. The CDR3 DNA follows: TGCGCCAGCAGCCAAGATTTCCCTAGCGGGGGACTCTACGAGCAGTACTTC. It yields the protein CASSQDFPSGGLYEQYF.

The sample holds one count of this clonotype. The gene calls are TRBV6-5 and TRBJ2-7; 7 bases match TRBD2. CDR3 length: 14 amino acids. With V trimmed by 5 bases and J by 2 bases, 6 bases remained unmatched. Germline V gene lookup returns CDR1 MNHEY and CDR2 SVGAGI. The DNA for the CDR3 is TGTGCCAGCAGTACCTTTGGGGGGGCCTACGAGCAGTACTTC. This sequence encodes CASSTFGGAYEQYF.

With respect to this clonotype: The junction departs from the called germline gene at one end, perhaps through a read error. V is TRBV12-3 or TRBV12-4 and J is TRBJ1-3; D is unclear. CDR3 length: 14 residues. CDR3 sequence (DNA): TGTGCCAGCGCACCACTGAGCTCTGGAAACAGCATATATTTT. Translating gives CASAPLSSGNSIYF.

The chain combines TRBV28 with TRBJ2-5; a possible D gene is TRBD2 (5 bases). Trimming removed 7 bases from V and 5 bases from J, with 17 bases in between. CDR1 is MDHEN, CDR2 SYDVKM, per germline. The CDR3 is made up of 14 amino acids. The CDR3 is CASNGGRVAETQYF. CDR3 bases: TGTGCCAGCAACGGAGGACGGGTCGCGGAGACCCAGTACTTC. Using reference TRBV28 and TRBJ2-5 for the parts outside the CDR3, the full variable domain is DVKVTQSSRYLVKRTGEKVFLECVQDMDHENMFWYRQDPGLGLRLIYFSYDVKMKEKGDIPEGYSVSREKKERFSLILESASTNQTSMYLCASNGGRVAETQYFGPGTRLLVL.

The J gene is TRBJ2-1, the V gene TRBV29-1; 14 nucleotides align to TRBD2. Germline trimming cut 4 bases from V and 6 bases from J; bases unmatched to any gene: 11. CDR3 length equals 17 residues. Germline CDR1 SQVTM, CDR2 ANQGSEA. This CDR3 is CSVAGTSGRLSGNEQFF. CDR3 DNA: TGCAGCGTTGCCGGGACTAGCGGGAGATTAAGTGGCAATGAGCAGTTCTTC.

This CDR3 reads CASMSDSVNQPQHF. In DNA form, the CDR3 reads TGTGCCAGTATGTCGGACAGTGTCAATCAGCCCCAGCATTTT. This chain joins TRBV19 and TRBJ1-5; tentatively, D is TRBD1 (6 bases). This CDR3 contains 14 residues. The V end lost 7 bases, the J end lost 3 bases, and 13 bases lay between the germline ends. The germline gives CDR1 LNHDA, CDR2 SQIVND (reference sequence).

Only a few counts were recorded for this clonotype. The chain carries TRBV7-9 and TRBJ1-5, with D unclear. V was trimmed by 3 bases and J by 6 bases, leaving 9 bases between them. This CDR3 has 13 residues. Germline-derived CDR1 and CDR2 are SEHNR and FQNEAQ (reference sequence). DNA of the CDR3: TGTGCCAGCAGCTTGGAGGGTATTCAGCCCCAGCATTTT. This sequence encodes CASSLEGIQPQHF.

This clonotype has just a few counts. CDR3 residues: CAWQRGTGGANVLTF. The CDR3 DNA is TGTGCCTGGCAGCGGGGTACAGGCGGGGCCAACGTCCTGACTTTC. The chain combines TRBV30 with TRBJ2-6; TRBD2 matches 7 bases. In germline, CDR1 is GTSNPN, CDR2 SVGIG (reference sequence). This CDR3 has 15 amino acids. V lost 5 bases and J lost 4; bases outside the gene matches: 8.

This clonotype appeared a few times. V and J are TRBV7-8 and TRBJ1-2; D gene ambiguous. This CDR3 is 15 amino acids long. From germline, CDR1 is SGHVS and CDR2 FQNEAQ. The V end lost 5 bases, the J end lost 8 bases, and 21 bases lay between the germline ends. The CDR3 loop is CASSQGRIVRVGYTF. CDR3 bases: TGTGCCAGCAGCCAAGGGAGAATAGTTCGTGTGGGCTACACCTTC.

The chain employs TRBV11-2 and TRBJ1-2; maybe TRBD1 (6 bases). Per germline, CDR1 SGHAT and CDR2 FQNNGV. Trimming shortened V by 5 bases and J by 0 bases, and 13 bases separated the two germline ends. The CDR3 spans 15 residues. The CDR3 DNA follows: TGTGCCAGCAGCGCTATCAGGGGTCCTAACTATGGCTACACCTTC. Translating it yields CASSAIRGPNYGYTF.

This clonotype was counted between two and nine times. This chain connects TRBV28 to TRBJ1-2, with D tentatively TRBD1 (5 bases). This CDR3 contains 14 residues. Germline lookup yields CDR1 MDHEN and CDR2 SYDVKM. The V gene lost 5 bases and the J gene lost 9 bases, with 19 bases spanning the gap. The CDR3 sequence: CASSPGTELLSYTF. As DNA, the CDR3 is TGTGCCAGCAGTCCCGGGACGGAATTACTCAGCTACACCTTC.

In this sample, this clonotype turned up a few times. The chain recombines TRBV7-6 with TRBJ2-5, with TRBD1 identical over 10 bases. CDR1 SGHVS and CDR2 FNYEAQ come from the germline V gene. V dropped 4 bases and J dropped 4; count of bases not matched to a gene: 0. The CDR3 is 13 amino acids. CDR3: CASSWTGGETQYF. CDR3 bases: TGTGCCAGCAGCTGGACAGGGGGAGAGACCCAGTACTTC.

This sequence joins TRBV29-1 and TRBJ2-1; 10 bases align to TRBD2. Trimming at V came to 5 bases and at J to 10 bases, leaving 14 bases not matched to a gene. The CDR3 spans 15 residues. Germline loops: CDR1 SQVTM, CDR2 ANQGSEA. The CDR3 spells CSVYLSLAGIGEQFF. The CDR3 coding sequence is TGCAGCGTTTATTTATCACTAGCGGGAATAGGAGAGCAGTTCTTC.

This chain joins TRBV7-3 and TRBJ2-1; 7 bases map to TRBD2. Germline V gene data show CDR1 as SGHTA and CDR2 as FQGTGA. The CDR3 length is 17 residues. The V gene end was trimmed by 4 bases and the J gene end by 5 bases; junction bases not matched to a gene: 14. The CDR3 nucleotides read TGTGCCAGCAGCTCTCCGGGGGGAAGGACTCCTAACAATGAGCAGTTCTTC. Its protein is CASSSPGGRTPNNEQFF.

The chain's CDR3 is CASSFGNSPAQHF. In DNA form, the CDR3 reads TGTGCCAGCAGTTTTGGCAACTCCCCGGCCCAGCATTTT. The V gene is TRBV12-3 or TRBV12-4, the J gene TRBJ1-5, with D unclear. Trimming took 3 bases from V and 11 from J, leaving 14 bases between them. The CDR3 runs to 13 residues.

This rearrangement joins TRBV30 to TRBJ2-5, with D uncertain. The CDR3 contains 12 residues. CDR1 is GTSNPN, CDR2 SVGIG, per germline (reference sequence). V was clipped by 5 bases and J by 1 base, with 8 bases between them. The CDR3 DNA reads as TGTGCCTGGGGGTATTCCCAAGAGACCCAGTACTTC. Translating it yields CAWGYSQETQYF.